This T cell receptor beta chain came from a study of blood T cell repertoires in COVID-19. Losses at the gene ends were 4 bases for V and 12 bases for J; bases not matched to a gene: 17. The CDR3 covers 16 residues. Per the study methods: Using reference gene primer amplification, nucleated cell counts were estimated. Profiling relied on immunoSEQ multiplex PCR, and the TCRdb table lists in-frame clones only, not all of them. The DNA was the basis for D and trimming; V, J and clone size are from that table. Of about 51,000 clones in the sample, about 81% are singletons; the top ten hold over 12%. This clonotype was sampled from a human donor with acute or convalescent COVID-19. The donor label of this sample is uncertain. The sample comprised peripheral blood. The chain employs TRBV5-7 and TRBJ1-5, with 9 bases aligning to TRBD1. TRBV5-7 is given ORF status, its function remaining uncertain. CDR3 coding DNA: TGTGCCAGCAGCCCCCGGGCGGACAGGGGCTTCGCGGGCCAGCATTTT. It specifies CASSPRADRGFAGQHF.